The source of this T cell receptor (beta chain) is a study of identical twins. Each CDR3 protein is one row after TCRdb ran MiXCR on the 5' RACE reads. The table has some 240,000 distinct CDR3 sequences, over 9.5% seen once; the top ten hold more than 8%. A remark on this clonotype: Its cognate antigen is unknown.

The germline CDR1 and CDR2 sequences are SGHAT and FQNNGV. The CDR3 has 18 residues. Trimming removed 4 bases from V and 2 bases from J; junction bases left unmatched: 10. Study-level points and caveats: The study found weaker excess twin sharing in beta out-of-frame sequences. Conclusions relied on cross-sectional statistical analysis, not following the same donors.

The sequenced material came from memory T cells sorted from blood. The sequence derives from a man in his forties or fifties in good health. The V gene is TRBV11-2, the J gene TRBJ2-4; TRBD2 matches at 11 bases. For the CDR3, the DNA is TGTGCCAGCAGCTCCGGAACGTGGACTAGCGGGTCCAAAAACATTCAGTACTTC. Translated, it gives CASSSGTWTSGSKNIQYF.